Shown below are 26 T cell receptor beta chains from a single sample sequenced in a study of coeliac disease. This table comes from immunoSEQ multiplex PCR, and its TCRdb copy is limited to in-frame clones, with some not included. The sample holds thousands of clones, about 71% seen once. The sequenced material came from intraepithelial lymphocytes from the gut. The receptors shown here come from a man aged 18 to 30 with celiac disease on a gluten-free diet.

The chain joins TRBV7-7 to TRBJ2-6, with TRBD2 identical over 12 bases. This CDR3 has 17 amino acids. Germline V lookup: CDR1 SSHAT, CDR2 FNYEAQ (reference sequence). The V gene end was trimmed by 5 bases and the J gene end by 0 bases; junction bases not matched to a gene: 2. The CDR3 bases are TGTGCCAGCAGCCCGACTAGCGGGAGCTCTGGGGCCAACGTCCTGACTTTC. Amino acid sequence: CASSPTSGSSGANVLTF.

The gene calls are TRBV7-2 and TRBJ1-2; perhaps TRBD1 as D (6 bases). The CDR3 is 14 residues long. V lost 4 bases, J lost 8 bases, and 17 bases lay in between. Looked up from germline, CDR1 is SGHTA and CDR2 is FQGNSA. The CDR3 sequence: CASSSDRGGGGYTF. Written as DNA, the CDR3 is TGTGCCAGCAGCTCCGACCGGGGGGGCGGGGGCTACACCTTC.

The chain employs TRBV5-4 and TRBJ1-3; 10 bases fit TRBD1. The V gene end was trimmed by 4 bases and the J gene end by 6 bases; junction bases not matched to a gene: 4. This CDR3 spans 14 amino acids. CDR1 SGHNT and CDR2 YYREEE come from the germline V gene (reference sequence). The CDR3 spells CASSTRQGANTIYF. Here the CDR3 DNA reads TGTGCCAGCAGCACACGACAGGGGGCAAACACCATATATTTT.

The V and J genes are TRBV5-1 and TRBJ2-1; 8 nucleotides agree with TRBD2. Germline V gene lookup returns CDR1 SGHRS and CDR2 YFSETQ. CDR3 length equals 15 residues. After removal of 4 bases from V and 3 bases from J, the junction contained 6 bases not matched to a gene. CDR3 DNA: TGCGCCAGCAGCCGAAGCGGGGGAGACTACAATGAGCAGTTCTTC. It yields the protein CASSRSGGDYNEQFF.

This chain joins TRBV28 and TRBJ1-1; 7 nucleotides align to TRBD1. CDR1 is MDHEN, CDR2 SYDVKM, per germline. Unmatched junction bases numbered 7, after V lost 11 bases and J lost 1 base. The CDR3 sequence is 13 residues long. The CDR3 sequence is CALQTGQNTEAFF. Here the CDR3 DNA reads TGTGCCCTCCAGACAGGGCAGAACACTGAAGCTTTCTTT.

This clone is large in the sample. CDR3 sequence: CAWSVSRGDYEQYF. Written as DNA, the CDR3 is TGTGCCTGGAGTGTCTCCAGGGGGGACTACGAGCAGTACTTC. The chain employs TRBV30 and TRBJ2-7; perhaps TRBD1 as D (7 bases). Germline V CDR1 and CDR2: GTSNPN, SVGIG (reference sequence). Between the trimmed V and J ends, which lost 0 bases and 3 bases, there was a span of 12 bases. This CDR3 spans 14 amino acids.

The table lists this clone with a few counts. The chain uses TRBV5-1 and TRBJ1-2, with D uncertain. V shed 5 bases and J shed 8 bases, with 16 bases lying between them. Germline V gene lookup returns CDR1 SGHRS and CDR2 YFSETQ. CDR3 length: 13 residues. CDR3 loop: CASRYEAIYGYTF. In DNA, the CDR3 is TGCGCCAGCAGGTACGAGGCGATTTACGGCTACACCTTC. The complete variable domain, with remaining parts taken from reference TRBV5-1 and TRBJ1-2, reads KAGVTQTPRYLIKTRGQQVTLSCSPISGHRSVSWYQQTPGQGLQFLFEYFSETQRNKGNFPGRFSGRQFSNSRSEMNVSTLELGDSALYLCASRYEAIYGYTFGSGTRLTVV.

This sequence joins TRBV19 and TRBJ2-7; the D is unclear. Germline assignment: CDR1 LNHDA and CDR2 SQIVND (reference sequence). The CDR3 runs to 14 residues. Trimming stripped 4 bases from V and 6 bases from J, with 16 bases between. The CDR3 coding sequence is TGTGCCAGTAGTAATACAGAGACCCTTTCCGAGCAGTACTTC. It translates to CASSNTETLSEQYF.

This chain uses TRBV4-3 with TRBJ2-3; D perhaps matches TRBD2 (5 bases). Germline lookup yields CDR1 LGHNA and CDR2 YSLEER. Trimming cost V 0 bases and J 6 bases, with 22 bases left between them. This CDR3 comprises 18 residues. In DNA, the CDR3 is TGCGCCAGCAGCCAAGAGGGGATTCCGGGGTCCCGCCCCGATACGCAGTATTTT. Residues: CASSQEGIPGSRPDTQYF.

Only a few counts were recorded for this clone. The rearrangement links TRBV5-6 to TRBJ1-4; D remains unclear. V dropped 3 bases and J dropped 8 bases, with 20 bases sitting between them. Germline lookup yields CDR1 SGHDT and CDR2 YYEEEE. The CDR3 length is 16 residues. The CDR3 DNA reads TGTGCCAGCAGCTCGGAATCGACGGTAGGGAGCGAAAAACTGTTTTTT. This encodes CASSSESTVGSEKLFF.

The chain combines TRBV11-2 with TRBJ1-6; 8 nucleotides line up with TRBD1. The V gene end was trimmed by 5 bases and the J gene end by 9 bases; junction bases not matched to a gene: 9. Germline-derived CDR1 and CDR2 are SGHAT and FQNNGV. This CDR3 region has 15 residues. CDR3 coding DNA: TGTGCCAGCAGCGAACAGGGGGTGAGAGGTTCACCCCTCCACTTT. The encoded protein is CASSEQGVRGSPLHF.

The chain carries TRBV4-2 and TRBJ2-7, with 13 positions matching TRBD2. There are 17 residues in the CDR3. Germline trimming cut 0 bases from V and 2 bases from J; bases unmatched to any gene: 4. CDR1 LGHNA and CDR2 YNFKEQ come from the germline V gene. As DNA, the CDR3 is TGTGCCAGCAGCCAAGAGGACGGGACTAGCGGGACCTACGAGCAGTACTTC. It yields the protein CASSQEDGTSGTYEQYF.

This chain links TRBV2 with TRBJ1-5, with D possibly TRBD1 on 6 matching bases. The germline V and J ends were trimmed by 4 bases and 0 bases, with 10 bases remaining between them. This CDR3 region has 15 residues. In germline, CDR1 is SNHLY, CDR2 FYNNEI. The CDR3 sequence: CASSVGQLSNQPQHF. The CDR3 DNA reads TGTGCCAGCAGTGTAGGACAGCTTAGCAATCAGCCCCAGCATTTT. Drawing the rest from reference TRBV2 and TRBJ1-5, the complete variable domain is EPEVTQTPSHQVTQMGQEVILRCVPISNHLYFYWYRQILGQKVEFLVSFYNNEISEKSEIFDDQFSVERPDGSNFTLKIRSTKLEDSAMYFCASSVGQLSNQPQHFGDGTRLSIL.

The DNA of the CDR3 is TGTGCCACCCGGACAGACCGGACCACTGAAGCTTTCTTT. This gives the protein CATRTDRTTEAFF. The V call is TRBV2, the J call TRBJ1-1, with D perhaps matching TRBD1 (6 bases). Germline values: CDR1 SNHLY, CDR2 FYNNEI. V lost 10 bases and J 4 bases, leaving 16 bases between the germline ends. The CDR3 extends over 13 amino acids.

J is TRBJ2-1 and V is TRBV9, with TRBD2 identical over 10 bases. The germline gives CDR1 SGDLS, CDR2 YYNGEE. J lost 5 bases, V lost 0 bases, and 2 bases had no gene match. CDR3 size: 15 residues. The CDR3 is CASSVVGLADNEQFF. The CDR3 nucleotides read TGTGCCAGCAGCGTAGTTGGACTAGCGGACAATGAGCAGTTCTTC.

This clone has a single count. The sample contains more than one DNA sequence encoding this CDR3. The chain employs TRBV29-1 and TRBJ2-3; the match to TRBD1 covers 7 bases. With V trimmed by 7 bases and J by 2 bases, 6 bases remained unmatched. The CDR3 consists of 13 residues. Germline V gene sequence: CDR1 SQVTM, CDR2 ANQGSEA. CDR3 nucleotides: TGCAGCGGAAAGGGACAGCACACAGATACGCAGTATTTT. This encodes CSGKGQHTDTQYF.

CDR3: CASSPTHSTDTQYF. For the CDR3, the DNA is TGTGCCAGCAGCCCGACTCACTCCACAGATACGCAGTATTTT. The chain carries TRBV7-2 and TRBJ2-3; D remains unclear. Deletions cut 5 bases from V and 2 bases from J, with 11 bases between. CDR1 and CDR2 (germline): SGHTA, FQGNSA. This CDR3 has 14 amino acids.

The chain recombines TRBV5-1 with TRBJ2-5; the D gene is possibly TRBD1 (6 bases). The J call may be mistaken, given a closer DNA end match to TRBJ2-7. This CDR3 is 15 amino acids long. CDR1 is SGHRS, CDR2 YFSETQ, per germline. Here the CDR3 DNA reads TGCGCCAGCAGTTATTCACAGGGACGACCCTACGAGCAGTACTTC. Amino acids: CASSYSQGRPYEQYF.

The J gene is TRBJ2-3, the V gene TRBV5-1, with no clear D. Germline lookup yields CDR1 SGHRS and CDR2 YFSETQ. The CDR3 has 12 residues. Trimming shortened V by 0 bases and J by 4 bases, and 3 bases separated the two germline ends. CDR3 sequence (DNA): TGCGCCAGCAGCTTGGCGGCAGATACGCAGTATTTT. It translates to CASSLAADTQYF. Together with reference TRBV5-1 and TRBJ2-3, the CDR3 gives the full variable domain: KAGVTQTPRYLIKTRGQQVTLSCSPISGHRSVSWYQQTPGQGLQFLFEYFSETQRNKGNFPGRFSGRQFSNSRSEMNVSTLELGDSALYLCASSLAADTQYFGPGTRLTVL.

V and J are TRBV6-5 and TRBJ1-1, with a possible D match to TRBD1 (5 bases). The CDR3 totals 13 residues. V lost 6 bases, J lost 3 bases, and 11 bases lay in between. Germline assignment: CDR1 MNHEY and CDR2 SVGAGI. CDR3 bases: TGTGCCAGCAGGATCCAGGGCGACACTGAAGCTTTCTTT. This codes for CASRIQGDTEAFF.

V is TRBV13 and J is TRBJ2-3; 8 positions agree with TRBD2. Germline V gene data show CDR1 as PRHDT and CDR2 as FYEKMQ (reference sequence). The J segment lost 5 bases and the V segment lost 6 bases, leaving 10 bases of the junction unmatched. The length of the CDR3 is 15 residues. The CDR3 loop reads CASSFAGGRRDTQYF. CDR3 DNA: TGTGCCAGCAGTTTCGCGGGGGGCCGGAGAGATACGCAGTATTTT.

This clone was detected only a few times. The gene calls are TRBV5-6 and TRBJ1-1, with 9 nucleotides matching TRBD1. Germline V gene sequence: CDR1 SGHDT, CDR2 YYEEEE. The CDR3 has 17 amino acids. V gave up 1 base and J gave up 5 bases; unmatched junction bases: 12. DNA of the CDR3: TGTGCCAGCAGCTTGAACCCAGGACAGGGGAAAGTTACTGAAGCTTTCTTT. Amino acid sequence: CASSLNPGQGKVTEAFF.

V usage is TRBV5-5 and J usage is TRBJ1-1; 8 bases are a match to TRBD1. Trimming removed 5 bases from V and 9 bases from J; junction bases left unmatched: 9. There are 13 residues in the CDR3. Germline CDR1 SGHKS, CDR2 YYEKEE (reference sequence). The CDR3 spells CASSRQGKYQAFF. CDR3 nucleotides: TGTGCCAGCAGTCGACAGGGGAAGTACCAAGCTTTCTTT.

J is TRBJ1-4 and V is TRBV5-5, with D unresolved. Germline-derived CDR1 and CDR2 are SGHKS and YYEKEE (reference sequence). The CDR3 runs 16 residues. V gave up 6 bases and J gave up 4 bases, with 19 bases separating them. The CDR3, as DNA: TGTGCCAGCACCTTCATGTCGGGTATCGTTAATGAAAAACTGTTTTTT. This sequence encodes CASTFMSGIVNEKLFF.

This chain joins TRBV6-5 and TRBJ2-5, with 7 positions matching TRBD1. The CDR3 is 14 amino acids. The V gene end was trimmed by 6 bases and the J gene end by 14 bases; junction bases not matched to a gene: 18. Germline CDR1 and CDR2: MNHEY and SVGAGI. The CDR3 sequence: CASSHGDRVGLLYF. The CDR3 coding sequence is TGTGCCAGCAGCCACGGTGACAGGGTGGGCCTCTTATACTTC.

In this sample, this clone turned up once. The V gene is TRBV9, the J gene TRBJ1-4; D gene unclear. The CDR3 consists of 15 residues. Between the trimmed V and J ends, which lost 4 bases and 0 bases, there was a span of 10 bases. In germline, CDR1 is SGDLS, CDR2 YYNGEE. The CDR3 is CASSTYGATNEKLFF. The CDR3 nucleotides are TGTGCCAGCAGCACCTACGGAGCAACTAATGAAAAACTGTTTTTT.